This T cell receptor beta chain was obtained from a study of blood T cell repertoires in COVID-19. Looking at the study overall: COVID-19 samples, acute and convalescent, were from the United States, Italy and Spain. In each case, the material was cDNA or gDNA derived from T cells, B-cell-depleted T cells, or PBMCs.

Germline V gene data show CDR1 as LGHDT and CDR2 as YNNKEL (reference sequence). CDR3 length: 15 amino acids. The ends lost 9 bases at V and 6 bases at J; junction bases unmatched: 17. Authors' processing steps: Amplifying reference gene primers gave estimates of nucleated cell counts. Some clones are missing from TCRdb's copy, which holds only in-frame ones; the method was immunoSEQ multiplex PCR. The V and J calls and the clone size are those of that table, but D and trimming were determined from the DNA. The sample has more than 95,000 clones, around 86% seen once. Material for sequencing was peripheral blood. The TCR was taken from a human donor in a cohort sampled during active COVID-19. The V and J genes are TRBV3-1 (or the pseudogene TRBV3-2) and TRBJ2-7, with 7 nucleotides matching TRBD2. The CDR3 spells CASGVHAGDAGEQYF. CDR3 sequence (DNA): TGTGCCAGTGGAGTCCACGCGGGAGACGCGGGCGAGCAGTACTTC.